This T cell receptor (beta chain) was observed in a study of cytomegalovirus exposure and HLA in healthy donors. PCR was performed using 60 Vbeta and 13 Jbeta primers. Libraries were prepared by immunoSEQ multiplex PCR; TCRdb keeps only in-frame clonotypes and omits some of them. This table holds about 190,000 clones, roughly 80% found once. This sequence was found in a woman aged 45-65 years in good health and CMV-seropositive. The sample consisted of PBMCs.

The CDR3, as DNA: TGTGCCAGCAGTCCCGGGGGTAATGAGCAGTTCTTC. It specifies CASSPGGNEQFF. The V and J genes are TRBV6-5 and TRBJ2-1, with D possibly matching TRBD2 (6 bases). CDR3 length: 12 residues. Germline lookup yields CDR1 MNHEY and CDR2 SVGAGI. Trimming cost V 5 bases and J 7 bases, with 9 bases left between them.